The entry that follows covers one TCR beta chain sequence. Its recognized antigen is unknown. Base qualities are missing; no much larger clone stands one base away. The data originate from a study of cytomegalovirus exposure and HLA in healthy donors (dated by TCRdb to 2016 to 2017). Concerning the study at large: An earlier analysis of a few hundred of the donors reported 276 Gb of sequence data and 117 million unique TCR beta sequences obtained from 180 million or so T cells. Among the roughly 400 genotyped donors, 75% to 90% belonged to the genetic ancestry cluster associated with self-reported Caucasian donors. Alongside the repertoire data, information on donor age, sex, ethnicity and CMV serostatus was compiled. The study aimed to test whether cataloging public T cell receptors could reveal signatures of past pathogen exposure. On average, around 240,000 unique TCR beta nucleotide sequences were sequenced per donor among 398 genotyped donors of the cohort, with around 19% of those sequences being non-productive. In the later analysis, no new phenotypic data were used to find candidate immune exposures; instead, reliance was placed on TCR beta sequences and their occurrence across donors. An early release that covered some 630 HLA-typed donors contained 250 to 350 gigabases of sequencing data and tens of millions of unique TCR sequences. A handful of DR-DQ haplotypes were handled as single units for association and clustering because linkage in the cohort was strong. In a later analysis, previously published TCR beta repertoires from roughly 710 donors were re-analyzed and high-resolution HLA genotyping was added so that TCR occurrence patterns could be studied. All discovery cohort repertoires had been generated using a single sequencing platform. Typing coverage differed by locus: A, B, C, DRB1 and DQB1 were typed in roughly 620-630 donors, DQA1 in around 500, DPA1 in 600 to 610, and DPB1 in 472. A later genetic analysis took genome-wide SNP genotypes for about three fifths of the roughly 700 donors and used that subset as a discovery cohort. The study used immunosequencing to profile the T cell repertoires of approximately 690 subjects and linked those repertoires to cytomegalovirus serostatus. In addition to the first cohort of 650 to 750 subjects, a separate validation cohort of about 120 different subjects was used. In an earlier analysis of 587 of the donors, high-throughput TCR beta sequencing was used to judge whether each TCR beta V gene segment behaved as functional or pseudogenic. HLA typing covered class I and class II loci at four-digit resolution. To predict cytomegalovirus infection status, the study combined high-throughput TCR immunosequencing, statistical association of individual TCRs with disease status, and machine learning. The paper's findings and limits, for the study overall: Linkage disequilibrium might explain the correlated functional status among segregating V segments, but an unknown experimental factor could not be ruled out. Assigning TCR associations to individual alleles was difficult when HLA alleles, especially DR and DQ, strongly co-occurred. Fewer than 20 rarely observed V segments, including chromosome 9 orphons, were excluded from the earlier analysis of a few hundred of the donors because counts were too low. The study listed 150 to 200 TCR beta chains as associated with cytomegalovirus. Immune exposure information for the cohort was limited to CMV serostatus. A cluster of highly shared sequence variants was judged likely to be a technical artifact of the sequencing pipeline. A further reported finding was that TCR beta sequences accurately predicted the HLA-A and HLA-B alleles for most subjects in the first cohort. In a later analysis, some 18,000 TCR beta sequences were associated with specific HLA alleles at a false discovery rate of 0.05. HLA typing was unavailable for some donors at each locus, so association tests used only the typed subset. In a later analysis, HLA-associated TCR beta chains were found to be more clonally expanded and to have lower generation probabilities than equally common non-associated chains. Compared with the approximately 710-donor mean, donors in an Asian-associated ancestry cluster had fewer N-insertions in productive TCRs, according to a later genetic analysis. The classifier was reported to diagnose cytomegalovirus status with high specificity and sensitivity in both the original cohort and the validation cohort. Broadly in line with IMGT annotations, most TCR beta V segments showed up in productive rearrangements about 87% or about 30% of the time in an earlier analysis of around 550 of the donors. In this cohort, only TCR beta chains were sequenced, and detectable features were limited by the absence of alpha or paired-chain data. In a later analysis, TCR association rates were found to vary across HLA loci, with the most associated TCRs seen for DRB1 alleles and the fewest for HLA-C alleles. It was suggested by the authors that the approach could potentially be generalized to other disease states and immunological phenotypes. A later genetic analysis associated a missense DCLRE1C variant with V-gene and J-gene trimming of TCR beta chains, and an independent cohort replicated the association. In a later analysis, most CMV-associated TCR beta chains were found to appear HLA-restricted, with HLA associations seemingly driven largely by CMV exposure. Some IMGT-functional V segments, including TRBV6-2 and TRBV6-3, could not be distinguished by the 87-base-pair reads and were therefore excluded. Across donors, most TCR sequences were observed very rarely, whereas some public TCRs were present in many individuals. Three of the identified cytomegalovirus-associated TCR beta chains were confirmed in vitro to be specific for cytomegalovirus antigens. Roughly uniform sequencing depth across donors was assumed in presence/absence analyses, although this assumption may not hold. Several of the top co-occurrence clusters appeared to be linked to parvovirus B19, influenza, CMV and Epstein-Barr virus, according to a later analysis.

V is trimmed back by 0 bases and J by 2 bases, and the junction contains 6 bases that no gene match accounts for. Per the germline V gene, SGHTS is the CDR1 and YDEGEE is the CDR2. Including the terminal cysteine and phenylalanine, the CDR3 comprises 17 residues. Only the CDR3 region is kept as DNA, spanning 51 bases read in frame from base 1. The cohort comprised some 680 healthy bone marrow donors. At the time of sampling, every cohort member was nominally healthy, though immune exposures that went unrecorded were likely present. The donor was CMV seronegative and belonged to the group of 352 seronegative cohort members. Every donor gave a peripheral blood sample, and the peripheral blood mononuclear cells from that sample were used for TCR beta sequencing. Genomic DNA extraction from the blood cell samples was performed with the Qiagen DNeasy Blood Extraction Kit. Libraries came from the immunoSEQ multiplex PCR assay. For the multiplex PCR, a mixture combining 60 forward primers for TCR Vbeta segments and 13 reverse primers for TCR Jbeta segments was used. The CDR3 region of rearranged TCR beta genes was amplified from genomic DNA by a multiplex PCR assay. Amplified TCR beta libraries were sequenced as 87-base-pair reads on the Illumina HiSeq System. The authors processed their data as follows. A later analysis counted about 76 million unique TCR beta chains across the 600 to 850 repertoires, and 9 million to 14 million of these chains were shared by at least two donors. To remove PCR and sequencing errors, raw reads were error-corrected and collapsed into unique sequences using a nearest-neighbor algorithm that merged closely related sequences. To assign V, D and J gene segments, CDR3 sequences were aligned to IMGT reference sequences. Each retained sequence needed at least a six-nucleotide match to both a V gene segment and a J gene segment. Rearrangements were called productive when the CDR3 lacked stop codons and stayed in frame with V and J; all others were non-productive. Following IMGT convention, CDR3 was defined as the stretch from the second conserved V-encoded cysteine to the conserved J-encoded phenylalanine. The earlier analysis of 587 of the donors excluded sequences that lacked an unambiguous match to a single V gene segment. An earlier analysis of 450 to 650 of the donors called V segments functional above 56.7% productive rearrangements and segregating when the between-donor standard deviation exceeded 5%. A statistical classification framework was built to diagnose cytomegalovirus status from the catalog of TCR beta chain sequences. A later analysis assigned V and J genes by comparing TCR nucleotide sequences with IMGT/GENE-DB human TR gene sequences. The TCRdist pipeline was used in a later analysis to assign CDR3 sequences and most-parsimonious VDJ recombination scenarios. A later analysis defined each TCR beta chain by its CDR3 amino acid sequence plus V-gene family, and excluded reads lacking a unique V-gene family. To address suspected cross-contamination and a sequencing artifact, a later analysis removed 592 highly shared, low-generation-probability nucleotide sequences. A later analysis calculated a clonal expansion index for each public chain from normalized within-repertoire ranks of inferred template counts. A later analysis computed generation probabilities with a VDJ recombination model fitted to out-of-frame rearrangements, and checked the results against IGoR. In a later analysis, hypergeometric tests were used to score TCR-TCR, TCR-HLA and TCR-CMV co-occurrence, with a repertoire-size bias correction applied to TCR pairs. A later analysis estimated false discovery rates by permuting HLA or CMV assignments 20 times. In a later analysis, co-occurring TCRs were grouped using DBSCAN, with TCRdist sequence similarity added in when clustering inside HLA-allele-positive subsets. Repertoires with fewer than 30,000 or more than 120,000 public chains were left out of co-occurrence clustering, as were several repertoires with anomalous nucleotide sharing. Here the immuneACCESS table is served through TCRdb, limited to in-frame sequences with V and J called. Missing clones are a known gap in these copies; in checked studies unresolved V genes cover under half, and the rest lacks a known reason. V, J and clone size derive from that table, while D and trimming were established from the DNA sequence. The sample table records around 200,000 clones; approximately 85% of these occur just once. The biggest ten clones account for less than 2.5% of the sample.

Sequencing input: PBMCs. This chain joins TRBV5-8 to TRBJ2-2, with 8 central nucleotides matching TRBD2. The clonotype comes from a woman aged 45-65 years in good health and CMV-seronegative. The CDR3 reads CASSLGGGGRNTGELFF. In nucleotide form, the sequence is TGTGCCAGCAGCTTGGGCGGCGGGGGGCGCAACACCGGGGAGCTGTTTTTT.